The rows below give T cell receptor beta chains drawn from one sample of a study of T cells in Graves' hyperthyroidism and ophthalmopathy. TCRdb processed the multiplex PCR reads anew with MiXCR; each CDR3 protein has one entry. The data show about 520,000 distinct CDR3 sequences, roughly 24% seen once. The sample comprised blood. These receptors all stem from a woman in her twenties or thirties with Graves' ophthalmopathy. Both conserved end residues are part of each CDR3. Each record gives: J gene, D gene, V gene, clone size, CDR3 protein, CDR3 DNA. A D gene is named only where the DNA matches it firmly. Not every row has a clone size; where given, it reads once, few, many or a size class.

J: TRBJ2-7
D: .
V: TRBV5-6
size: many
CDR3: CASSGGSQNPSYEQYF
DNA: TGTGCCAGCAGCGGTGGCTCCCAAAATCCCTCCTACGAGCAGTACTTC

J: TRBJ2-5
D: .
V: TRBV15
size: many
CDR3: CATSRYRVETQYF
DNA: TGTGCCACCAGCAGGTACAGGGTTGAGACCCAGTACTTC

J: TRBJ2-2
D: .
V: TRBV6-2/TRBV6-3
size: many
CDR3: CASSAIQDTGELFF
DNA: TGTGCCAGCAGTGCAATACAGGACACCGGGGAGCTGTTTTTT

J: TRBJ1-2
D: .
V: TRBV29-1
size: many
CDR3: CSVEANYGYTF
DNA: TGCAGCGTTGAAGCTAACTATGGCTACACCTTC

J: TRBJ2-2
D: TRBD1
V: TRBV27
size: many
CDR3: CASSDRANTGELFF
DNA: TGTGCCAGCAGTGACAGGGCGAACACCGGGGAGCTGTTTTTT

J: TRBJ2-7
D: .
V: TRBV24-1
size: .
CDR3: CATGTEQYF
DNA: TGTGCCACCGGAACCGAGCAGTACTTC

J: TRBJ2-5
D: .
V: TRBV18
size: many
CDR3: CASSPASRPQETQYF
DNA: TGTGCCAGCTCACCGGCCTCCAGGCCTCAAGAGACCCAGTACTTC

J: TRBJ1-1
D: .
V: TRBV19
size: many
CDR3: CASSITGVSTEAFF
DNA: TGTGCCAGTAGTATTACCGGGGTGAGCACTGAAGCTTTCTTT

J: TRBJ1-5
D: .
V: TRBV28
size: .
CDR3: CASSLSGGPGQPQHF
DNA: TGTGCCAGCAGTTTGTCCGGGGGGCCGGGTCAGCCCCAGCATTTT

J: TRBJ2-2
D: .
V: TRBV20-1
size: few
CDR3: CSARGERSLGAWVGELFF
DNA: TGCAGTGCTAGGGGTGAACGCTCCCTGGGGGCCTGGGTCGGGGAGCTGTTTTTT

J: TRBJ1-1
D: TRBD1
V: TRBV27
size: medium-sized
CDR3: CASSRQGSTEAFF
DNA: TGTGCCAGCAGCCGACAGGGAAGTACTGAAGCTTTCTTT

J: TRBJ2-5
D: TRBD2
V: TRBV28
size: .
CDR3: CASSLRLAGIETQYF
DNA: TGTGCCAGCAGTTTACGGCTAGCGGGTATAGAGACCCAGTACTTC

J: TRBJ1-1
D: .
V: TRBV15
size: .
CDR3: CATSRGVVNTEAFF
DNA: TGTGCCACCAGCAGGGGGGTCGTGAACACTGAAGCTTTCTTT

J: TRBJ2-7
D: .
V: TRBV28
size: .
CDR3: CASSFTGPDYEQYF
DNA: TGTGCCAGCAGTTTTACAGGGCCCGACTACGAGCAGTACTTC

J: TRBJ2-2
D: .
V: TRBV29-1
size: .
CDR3: CSSLGQNTGELFF
DNA: TGCAGCTCCCTTGGACAAAACACCGGGGAGCTGTTTTTT

J: TRBJ1-5
D: .
V: TRBV20-1
size: .
CDR3: CSASWSGNQPQHF
DNA: TGCAGTGCTAGTTGGTCAGGGAATCAGCCCCAGCATTTT

J: TRBJ1-5
D: .
V: TRBV6-5
size: few
CDR3: CASSYSSYQPQHF
DNA: TGTGCCAGCAGTTACTCGTCTTATCAGCCCCAGCATTTT

J: TRBJ2-7
D: .
V: TRBV20-1
size: many
CDR3: CSAQGQTYEQYF
DNA: TGCAGTGCACAAGGACAGACCTACGAGCAGTACTTC

J: TRBJ2-3
D: .
V: TRBV24-1
size: few
CDR3: CATSDLGGTDTQYF
DNA: TGTGCCACCAGTGATTTAGGGGGCACAGATACGCAGTATTTT

J: TRBJ1-3
D: TRBD1
V: TRBV11-2
size: .
CDR3: CASSLQGAGGNTIYF
DNA: TGTGCCAGCAGCTTACAGGGGGCGGGCGGAAACACCATATATTTT

J: TRBJ1-2
D: TRBD1
V: TRBV29-1
size: many
CDR3: CSGGQGNGYTF
DNA: TGCAGCGGGGGACAGGGGAATGGCTACACCTTC

J: TRBJ1-3
D: .
V: TRBV12-3/TRBV12-4
size: .
CDR3: CASRKDVGNTIYF
DNA: TGTGCCAGCAGAAAGGACGTGGGAAACACCATATATTTT

J: TRBJ1-1
D: .
V: TRBV19
size: many
CDR3: CASNHRQGNTEAFF
DNA: TGTGCCAGTAACCACAGGCAAGGTAACACTGAAGCTTTCTTT

J: TRBJ1-1
D: .
V: TRBV3-1
size: .
CDR3: CASSPKDRNTEAFF
DNA: TGTGCCAGCAGCCCAAAGGACAGGAACACTGAAGCTTTCTTT

J: TRBJ1-1
D: .
V: TRBV30
size: .
CDR3: CAWSVKGSAFF
DNA: TGTGCCTGGAGTGTGAAGGGATCGGCTTTCTTT

J: TRBJ1-4
D: .
V: TRBV2
size: .
CDR3: CASSRSGATNEKLFF
DNA: TGTGCCAGCAGTCGAAGTGGTGCAACTAATGAAAAACTGTTTTTT

J: TRBJ1-5
D: .
V: TRBV6-2/TRBV6-3
size: many
CDR3: CASSYSEGVEDVSNQPQHF
DNA: TGTGCCAGCAGTTACTCGGAGGGGGTGGAAGATGTTAGCAATCAGCCCCAGCATTTT

J: TRBJ2-2
D: .
V: TRBV7-8
size: many
CDR3: CASSSSFVSGELFF
DNA: TGTGCCAGCAGCTCAAGCTTTGTCTCCGGGGAGCTGTTTTTT

J: TRBJ1-1
D: .
V: TRBV20-1
size: .
CDR3: CSPWLGRNEAFF
DNA: TGCAGTCCCTGGTTGGGGCGGAATGAAGCTTTCTTT

J: TRBJ2-7
D: .
V: TRBV28
size: once
CDR3: CASSVTSYEQYF
DNA: TGTGCCAGCAGTGTGACGTCCTACGAGCAGTACTTC

J: TRBJ2-7
D: .
V: TRBV6-1
size: many
CDR3: CASRQGVAYEQYF
DNA: TGTGCCAGCAGACAGGGCGTAGCCTACGAGCAGTACTTC

J: TRBJ1-1
D: .
V: TRBV3-1
size: few
CDR3: CASSQAPSAEAFF
DNA: TGTGCCAGCAGCCAAGCCCCCTCAGCTGAAGCTTTCTTT

J: TRBJ1-1
D: TRBD1
V: TRBV18
size: .
CDR3: CASSPRQGTNTEAFF
DNA: TGTGCCAGCTCACCGAGACAGGGTACGAACACTGAAGCTTTCTTT

J: TRBJ2-7
D: .
V: TRBV28
size: many
CDR3: CASSWQGPPYEQYF
DNA: TGTGCCAGCAGTTGGCAGGGGCCCCCCTACGAGCAGTACTTC

J: TRBJ2-7
D: .
V: TRBV28
size: many
CDR3: CASSPTPSSSYEQYF
DNA: TGTGCCAGCAGTCCGACACCTTCGAGCTCCTACGAGCAGTACTTC

J: TRBJ1-5
D: TRBD1
V: TRBV6-1
size: .
CDR3: CASTDRGQPQHF
DNA: TGTGCCAGCACCGACAGGGGTCAGCCCCAGCATTTT

J: TRBJ1-1
D: .
V: TRBV20-1
size: many
CDR3: CSARGQEGKAFF
DNA: TGCAGTGCTAGAGGTCAAGAGGGGAAAGCTTTCTTT

J: TRBJ2-7
D: .
V: TRBV19
size: .
CDR3: CASTAEDYEQYF
DNA: TGTGCCAGTACTGCAGAAGACTACGAGCAGTACTTC

J: TRBJ1-5
D: TRBD1
V: TRBV7-8
size: .
CDR3: CASSLDRVAQPQHF
DNA: TGTGCCAGCAGCTTGGACAGGGTTGCTCAGCCCCAGCATTTT

J: TRBJ2-1
D: TRBD2
V: TRBV11-2
size: few
CDR3: CASSLEVGRGEQFF
DNA: TGTGCCAGCAGCTTAGAGGTGGGGAGGGGAGAGCAGTTCTTC

J: TRBJ1-1
D: TRBD1
V: TRBV6-5
size: many
CDR3: CASSKTGDNTEAFF
DNA: TGTGCCAGCAGCAAGACAGGGGATAACACTGAAGCTTTCTTT

J: TRBJ2-5
D: .
V: TRBV15
size: .
CDR3: CAISRVGTQETLYF
DNA: TGTGCCATCAGCAGAGTGGGCACACAAGAGACCCTGTACTTC

J: TRBJ1-3
D: TRBD1
V: TRBV20-1
size: .
CDR3: CSASNPGQLNSGNTIYF
DNA: TGCAGTGCCTCAAATCCGGGACAGTTAAACTCTGGAAACACCATATATTTT

J: TRBJ2-7
D: .
V: TRBV11-2
size: many
CDR3: CASSFYGGPSYEQYF
DNA: TGTGCCAGCAGCTTTTACGGGGGACCCTCCTACGAGCAGTACTTC

J: TRBJ2-5
D: TRBD1
V: TRBV11-3
size: few
CDR3: CASSTTRGQGGETQYF
DNA: TGTGCCAGCAGCACTACCCGGGGACAGGGGGGGGAGACCCAGTACTTC

J: TRBJ2-5
D: .
V: TRBV6-5
size: many
CDR3: CASSSTGGETQYF
DNA: TGTGCCAGCAGCTCTACCGGGGGCGAGACCCAGTACTTC

J: TRBJ2-7
D: .
V: TRBV6-2/TRBV6-3
size: .
CDR3: CASSYSQRKPSYEQYF
DNA: TGTGCCAGCAGTTACTCGCAGCGGAAACCATCCTACGAGCAGTACTTC

J: TRBJ2-7
D: TRBD1
V: TRBV6-5
size: many
CDR3: CASSYYRGPSYEQYF
DNA: TGTGCCAGCAGTTACTACAGGGGTCCCAGCTACGAGCAGTACTTC

J: TRBJ1-2
D: .
V: TRBV28
size: few
CDR3: CASSLVAPGWGYTF
DNA: TGTGCCAGCAGTTTGGTCGCGCCAGGGTGGGGCTACACCTTC

J: TRBJ2-1
D: .
V: TRBV12-3/TRBV12-4
size: many
CDR3: CASSWAESSYNEQFF
DNA: TGTGCCAGCAGTTGGGCCGAAAGCTCCTACAATGAGCAGTTCTTC

J: TRBJ1-1
D: .
V: TRBV5-1
size: many
CDR3: CASSRSVDWTEAFF
DNA: TGCGCCAGCAGCAGATCAGTGGATTGGACTGAAGCTTTCTTT

J: TRBJ2-7
D: TRBD2
V: TRBV24-1
size: many
CDR3: CATSDRSGSGGSYEQYF
DNA: TGTGCCACCAGTGATAGGAGCGGGAGCGGAGGTTCCTACGAGCAGTACTTC

J: TRBJ1-1
D: TRBD1
V: TRBV7-9
size: many
CDR3: CASSTPQGMNTEAFF
DNA: TGTGCCAGCAGCACCCCACAGGGGATGAACACTGAAGCTTTCTTT

J: TRBJ2-5
D: TRBD2
V: TRBV7-3
size: .
CDR3: CASSPQPLAGRSETQYF
DNA: TGTGCCAGCAGCCCACAGCCACTAGCGGGGAGGTCGGAGACCCAGTACTTC

J: TRBJ1-2
D: .
V: TRBV9
size: many
CDR3: CASSVGWRANYGYTF
DNA: TGTGCCAGCAGCGTGGGGTGGCGGGCTAACTATGGCTACACCTTC